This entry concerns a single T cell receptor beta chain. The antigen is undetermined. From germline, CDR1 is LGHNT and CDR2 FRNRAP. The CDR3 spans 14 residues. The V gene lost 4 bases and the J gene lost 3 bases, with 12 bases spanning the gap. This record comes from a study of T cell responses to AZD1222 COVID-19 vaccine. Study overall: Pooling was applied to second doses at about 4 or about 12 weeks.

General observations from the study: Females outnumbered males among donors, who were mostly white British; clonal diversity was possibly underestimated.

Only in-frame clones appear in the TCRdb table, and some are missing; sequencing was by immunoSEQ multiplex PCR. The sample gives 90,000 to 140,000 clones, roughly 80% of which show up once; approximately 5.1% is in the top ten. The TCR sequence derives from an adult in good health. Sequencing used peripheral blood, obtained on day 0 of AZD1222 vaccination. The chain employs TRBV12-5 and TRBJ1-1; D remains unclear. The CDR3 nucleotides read TGTGCTAGTGGTTCCCCGGGAAGGGACACTGAAGCTTTCTTT. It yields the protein CASGSPGRDTEAFF.